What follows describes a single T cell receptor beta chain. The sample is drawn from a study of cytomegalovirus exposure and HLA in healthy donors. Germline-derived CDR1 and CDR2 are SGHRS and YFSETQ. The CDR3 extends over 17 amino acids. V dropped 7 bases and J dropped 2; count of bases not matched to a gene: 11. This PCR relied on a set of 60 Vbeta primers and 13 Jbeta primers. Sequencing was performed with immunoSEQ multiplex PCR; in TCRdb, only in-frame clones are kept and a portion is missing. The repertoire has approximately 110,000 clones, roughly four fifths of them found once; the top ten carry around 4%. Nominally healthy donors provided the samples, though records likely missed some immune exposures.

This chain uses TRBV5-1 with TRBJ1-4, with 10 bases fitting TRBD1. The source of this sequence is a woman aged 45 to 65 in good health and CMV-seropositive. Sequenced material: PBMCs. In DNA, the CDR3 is TGCGCCAGCGGCGCGGGACAGGGGTGGAACACTAATGAAAAACTGTTTTTT. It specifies CASGAGQGWNTNEKLFF.